The 25 T cell receptor beta chains given below trace back to one sample, sequenced in a study of T cells in narcolepsy. Using immunoSEQ multiplex PCR, the repertoire was profiled, and TCRdb retains in-frame clones only, with some absent. The sample records about 10,000 clones, approximately 70% being singletons. Sequenced: CD45RA- memory CD8+ T cells from PBMCs. These TCRs come from a human donor with narcolepsy.

The chain carries TRBV7-3 and TRBJ1-1, with D uncertain. The CDR3 extends over 13 amino acids. The germline CDR1 and CDR2 sequences are SGHTA and FQGTGA. Trimming stripped 5 bases from V and 4 bases from J, with 11 bases between. The CDR3 protein is CASSPAPPTEAFF. CDR3 in DNA: TGTGCCAGCAGCCCCGCACCCCCCACTGAAGCTTTCTTT.

This clone is a singleton in its sample. The rearrangement uses TRBV27 and TRBJ1-2; D uncertain. The V end was cut by 5 bases, the J end by 3 bases, with 19 bases between. Germline CDR1 is MNHEY and CDR2 is SMNVEV (reference sequence). The CDR3 loop spans 16 amino acids. Here the CDR3 reads CASSALQSGADYGYTF. The CDR3 DNA sequence: TGTGCCAGCAGTGCCCTACAGTCTGGTGCGGACTATGGCTACACCTTC.

In its sample, this clone ranks as large. The rearrangement uses TRBV11-2 and TRBJ1-4, with D perhaps TRBD1 (5 bases). CDR3 size: 15 residues. Germline assignment: CDR1 SGHAT and CDR2 FQNNGV. V dropped 5 bases and J dropped 4 bases, with 14 bases sitting between them. The CDR3: CASSPLGRRNEKLFF. CDR3 nucleotide sequence: TGTGCCAGCAGCCCACTGGGACGCCGTAATGAAAAACTGTTTTTT. Filled out from reference TRBV11-2 and TRBJ1-4, the complete variable domain reads EAGVAQSPRYKIIEKRQSVAFWCNPISGHATLYWYQQILGQGPKLLIQFQNNGVVDDSQLPKDRFSAERLKGVDSTLKIQPAKLEDSAVYLCASSPLGRRNEKLFFGSGTQLSVL.

The V gene is TRBV11-2, the J gene TRBJ1-2; tentatively, D is TRBD1 (6 bases). The CDR3 has 15 residues. The V end lost 5 bases, the J end lost 8 bases, and 21 bases lay between the germline ends. Germline V gene data show CDR1 as SGHAT and CDR2 as FQNNGV. The CDR3 here is CASSLPRWGAEGYTF. For the CDR3, the DNA is TGTGCCAGCAGCCTACCCCGGTGGGGGGCCGAAGGCTACACCTTC.

The rearrangement links TRBV7-9 to TRBJ2-7; no clear D. The CDR3 loop spans 11 amino acids. Germline V CDR1 and CDR2: SEHNR, FQNEAQ (reference sequence). V lost 3 bases and J 5 bases, leaving 5 bases between the germline ends. CDR3 DNA: TGTGCCAGCAGCTTCGGCGACGAGCAGTACTTC. Residues: CASSFGDEQYF.

This chain joins TRBV25-1 and TRBJ2-6; D perhaps matches TRBD1 (5 bases). With 3 bases removed from V and 5 bases from J, the gap between germline ends came to 11 bases. CDR1 and CDR2 from the germline V gene are MGHDK and SYGVNS. The CDR3 sequence is 15 residues long. CDR3 DNA: TGTGCCAGCAGTGATCGACAGACCTGGGCCAACGTCCTGACTTTC. It codes for CASSDRQTWANVLTF.

The J gene is TRBJ2-7, the V gene TRBV6-6; no clear D gene. The CDR3 spans 13 residues. The V end lost 2 bases, the J end lost 3 bases, and 8 bases lay between the germline ends. Germline values: CDR1 MNHNY, CDR2 SVGAGI (reference sequence). The CDR3 loop is CASSYKENYEQYF. Written as DNA, the CDR3 is TGTGCCAGCAGTTACAAGGAGAACTACGAGCAGTACTTC.

For this clone: The sample has other DNA sequences that encode this CDR3 too. The V and J genes are TRBV19 and TRBJ2-7; D possibly corresponds to TRBD1 (5 bases). The CDR3 loop spans 13 amino acids. V lost 5 bases and J lost 4, with 12 bases in between. The V gene's germline CDR1 is LNHDA and CDR2 SQIVND (reference sequence). The CDR3 protein is CASSPGHRYEQYF. DNA for the CDR3: TGTGCCAGTAGTCCAGGACACCGATACGAGCAGTACTTC.

The J gene is TRBJ1-2, the V gene TRBV7-9, with 9 bases fitting TRBD1. The CDR3 length is 16 residues. V gave up 1 base and J gave up 3 bases; unmatched junction bases: 6. From germline, CDR1 is SEHNR and CDR2 FQNEAQ (reference sequence). In nucleotides, the CDR3 is TGTGCCAGCAGCTTAGGCGTACAGGGGGCGCACTATGGCTACACCTTC. Protein sequence: CASSLGVQGAHYGYTF.

The DNA of the CDR3 is TGTGCCACTAGTGCCCAGGGTAGCGGGTCCTACGAGCAGTACTTC. Translated, it gives CATSAQGSGSYEQYF. The V gene is TRBV6-1, the J gene TRBJ2-7; 7 bases are a match to TRBD2. V lost 10 bases to trimming and J lost 1 base; unmatched junction nucleotides: 13. Per the germline V gene, CDR1 is MNHNS and CDR2 is SASEGT. The CDR3 consists of 15 residues.

This chain links TRBV30 with TRBJ2-1, with D possibly being TRBD1 (6 bases). This CDR3 contains 18 residues. CDR1 is GTSNPN and CDR2 is SVGIG in the germline V gene (reference sequence). Trimming left V 4 bases short and J 0 bases short, with 22 bases between. CDR3 in DNA: TGTGCCTGGAAATCGTCCGCGCTGGGGGCCATCTCCTACAATGAGCAGTTCTTC. This encodes CAWKSSALGAISYNEQFF.

The V call is TRBV4-1, the J call TRBJ2-1; 10 bases line up with TRBD2. Looked up from germline, CDR1 is MGHRA and CDR2 is YSYEKL. The CDR3 runs to 17 residues. The V and J ends lost 4 bases and 4 bases, in that order; junction bases with no gene match: 10. CDR3 DNA sequence: TGCGCCAGCAGCCTTGGACTAGCGGATAGCCTATACAATGAGCAGTTCTTC. It encodes CASSLGLADSLYNEQFF.

This clone has just one count. V usage is TRBV4-2 and J usage is TRBJ1-5, with D uncertain. V lost 1 base to trimming and J lost 5 bases, with 6 bases between them. The CDR3 runs to 13 residues. The germline gives CDR1 LGHNA, CDR2 YNFKEQ. The CDR3 DNA reads as TGTGCCAGCAGCCAAGCGGAATATCAGCCCCAGCATTTT. Translating it yields CASSQAEYQPQHF.

The DNA of the CDR3 is TGTGCCAGTAGTATACTCGACACTGAAGCTTTCTTT. Protein: CASSILDTEAFF. V gene TRBV19 combines with J gene TRBJ1-1, with D unclear. Trimming removed 2 bases from V and 3 bases from J, with 4 bases in between. CDR1 is LNHDA, CDR2 SQIVND, per germline (reference sequence). CDR3 length: 12 residues. The full variable domain, with the rest looked up from reference TRBV19 and TRBJ1-1, is DGGITQSPKYLFRKEGQNVTLSCEQNLNHDAMYWYRQDPGQGLRLIYYSQIVNDFQKGDIAEGYSVSREKKESFPLTVTSAQKNPTAFYLCASSILDTEAFFGQGTRLTVV.

This chain connects TRBV6-1 to TRBJ1-1; D remains unclear. Germline-derived CDR1 and CDR2 are MNHNS and SASEGT. V was trimmed by 5 bases and J by 1 base, leaving 11 bases between them. The CDR3 runs 14 residues. CDR3 region: CASSPVTENTEAFF. The CDR3 nucleotides read TGTGCCAGCAGTCCAGTGACGGAGAACACTGAAGCTTTCTTT.

The chain couples TRBV19 to TRBJ1-5, with a weak D call TRBD1 (5 bases). V lost 0 bases and J lost 4, with 7 bases in between. CDR1 LNHDA and CDR2 SQIVND come from the germline V gene (reference sequence). This CDR3 has 14 amino acids. Here the CDR3 DNA reads TGTGCCAGTAGTATAGAGGGGGGTAATCAGCCCCAGCATTTT. The encoded protein is CASSIEGGNQPQHF.

This clone was seen a few times. V gene TRBV7-9 combines with J gene TRBJ1-1, with unresolved D. This CDR3 is 15 amino acids long. Trimming took off 5 bases at V and 1 base at J, with 14 bases between the two ends. Germline V gene data show CDR1 as SEHNR and CDR2 as FQNEAQ (reference sequence). The CDR3 loop is CASSQDGGPNTEAFF. As DNA, the CDR3 is TGTGCCAGCAGCCAAGATGGAGGGCCGAACACTGAAGCTTTCTTT. Based on the CDR3 plus reference TRBV7-9 and TRBJ1-1, the full variable domain is DTGVSQNPRHKITKRGQNVTFRCDPISEHNRLYWYRQTLGQGPEFLTYFQNEAQLEKSRLLSDRFSAERPKGSFSTLEIQRTEQGDSAMYLCASSQDGGPNTEAFFGQGTRLTVV.

This rearrangement joins TRBV6-1 to TRBJ1-1; 10 nucleotides agree with TRBD1. The CDR3 has 16 residues. Germline CDR1 and CDR2: MNHNS and SASEGT. The trim removed 1 base at V and 4 bases at J, leaving 6 bases unmatched. The DNA of the CDR3 is TGTGCCAGCAGTGAAGAAGTGGGGACAGGGGTCACTGAAGCTTTCTTT. Its protein is CASSEEVGTGVTEAFF.

For the CDR3, the DNA is TGTGCCAGCAGTCCCGGGGGGCAGGTTGAAGCTTTCTTT. This codes for CASSPGGQVEAFF. The rearrangement uses TRBV28 and TRBJ1-1; a possible D gene is TRBD1 (6 bases). Germline CDR1 MDHEN, CDR2 SYDVKM. The germline V and J ends were trimmed by 5 bases and 7 bases, with 14 bases remaining between them. This CDR3 comprises 13 residues.

This clone is termed large. CDR3 in DNA: TGTGCCAGCCGCAGAGGAGCTTACTCCACAGATACGCAGTATTTT. Its translation is CASRRGAYSTDTQYF. The genes are TRBV14 and TRBJ2-3; no clear D gene. CDR3 length: 15 amino acids. CDR1 is SGHDN and CDR2 is FVKESK in the germline V gene. Trimming stripped 8 bases from V and 2 bases from J, with 17 bases between.

Only a few counts were recorded for this clone. The chain uses TRBV6-4 and TRBJ2-3; 10 bases align to TRBD2. The V gene's germline CDR1 is MRHNA and CDR2 SNTAGT. This CDR3 contains 14 residues. V lost 3 bases and J lost 4; bases outside the gene matches: 1. CDR3 DNA: TGTGCCAGCAGTGAGGGGACTAGCGCAGATACGCAGTATTTT. Translation: CASSEGTSADTQYF.

In its sample, this clone ranks as large. Other nucleotide sequences in the sample specify the same CDR3. The chain has TRBV7-3 and TRBJ2-2, with 11 positions matching TRBD2. The germline CDR1 and CDR2 sequences are SGHTA and FQGTGA. The J segment lost 8 bases and the V segment lost 5 bases, leaving 4 bases of the junction unmatched. The CDR3 loop spans 14 amino acids. CDR3: CASSPGLAGGELFF. CDR3 nucleotide sequence: TGTGCCAGCAGCCCAGGACTAGCGGGTGGGGAGCTGTTTTTT.

This chain connects TRBV7-9 to TRBJ1-2; 9 positions agree with TRBD1. This CDR3 comprises 13 residues. After removal of 5 bases from V and 8 bases from J, the junction contained 6 bases not matched to a gene. Germline values: CDR1 SEHNR, CDR2 FQNEAQ (reference sequence). Written as DNA, the CDR3 is TGTGCCAGCAGCCCCCGGGACAGGGACGGCTACACCTTC. Translating gives CASSPRDRDGYTF.

The chain couples TRBV7-3 to TRBJ2-3; no clear D gene. This CDR3 spans 14 amino acids. Germline V gene data show CDR1 as SGHTA and CDR2 as FQGTGA. With 4 bases removed from V and 6 bases from J, the gap between germline ends came to 14 bases. CDR3 in amino acids: CASSSLGNTDTQYF. The CDR3 coding sequence is TGTGCCAGCAGCTCCCTGGGGAACACGGATACGCAGTATTTT.

V is TRBV10-3 and J is TRBJ2-1, with D hard to call. The CDR3 length is 13 residues. With 10 bases removed from V and 6 bases from J, the gap between germline ends came to 16 bases. Germline CDR1 is ENHRY and CDR2 is SYGVKD. The CDR3 DNA reads as TGTGCCAGTAACGGATATACCATCAATGAGCAGTTCTTC. Residues: CASNGYTINEQFF.